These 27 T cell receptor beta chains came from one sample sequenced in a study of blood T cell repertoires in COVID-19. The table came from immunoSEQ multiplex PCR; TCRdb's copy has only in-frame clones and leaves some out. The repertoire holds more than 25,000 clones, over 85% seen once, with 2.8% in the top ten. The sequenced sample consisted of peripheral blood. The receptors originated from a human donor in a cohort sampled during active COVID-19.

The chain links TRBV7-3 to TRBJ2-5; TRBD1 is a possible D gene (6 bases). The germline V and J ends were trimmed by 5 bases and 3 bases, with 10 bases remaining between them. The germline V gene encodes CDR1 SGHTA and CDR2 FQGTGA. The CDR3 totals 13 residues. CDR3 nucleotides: TGTGCCAGCAGCCAACAGGGAGAAGAGACCCAGTACTTC. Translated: CASSQQGEETQYF.

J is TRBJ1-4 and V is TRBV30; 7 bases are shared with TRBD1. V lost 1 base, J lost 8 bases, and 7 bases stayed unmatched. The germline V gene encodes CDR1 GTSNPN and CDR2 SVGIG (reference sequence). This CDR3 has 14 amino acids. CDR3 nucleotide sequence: TGTGCCTGGAGTGCCGACAGGGCGGGGGAAAAACTGTTTTTT. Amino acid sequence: CAWSADRAGEKLFF. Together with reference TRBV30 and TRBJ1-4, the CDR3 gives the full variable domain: SQTIHQWPATLVQPVGSPLSLECTVEGTSNPNLYWYRQAAGRGLQLLFYSVGIGQISSEVPQNLSASRPQDRQFILSSKKLLLSDSGFYLCAWSADRAGEKLFFGSGTQLSVL.

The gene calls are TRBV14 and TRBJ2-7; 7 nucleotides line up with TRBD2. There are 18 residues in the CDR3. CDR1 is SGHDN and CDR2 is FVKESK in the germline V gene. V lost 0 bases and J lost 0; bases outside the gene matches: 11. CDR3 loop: CASSQERSRGVISYEQYF. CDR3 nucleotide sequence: TGTGCCAGCAGCCAAGAACGGTCTCGGGGGGTGATCTCCTACGAGCAGTACTTC.

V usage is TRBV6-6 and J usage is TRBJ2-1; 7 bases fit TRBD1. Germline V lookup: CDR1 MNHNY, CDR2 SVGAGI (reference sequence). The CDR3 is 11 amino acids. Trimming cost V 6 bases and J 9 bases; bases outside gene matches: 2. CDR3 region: CASSRDSEQFF. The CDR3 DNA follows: TGTGCCAGCAGCCGGGACAGTGAGCAGTTCTTC.

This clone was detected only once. The chain's CDR3 is CASSAGQGWNYGYTF. In DNA form, the CDR3 reads TGTGCCAGCAGCGCGGGACAGGGGTGGAACTATGGCTACACCTTC. The chain recombines TRBV9 with TRBJ1-2, with TRBD1 matching 10 bases. This CDR3 comprises 15 residues. J lost 2 bases, V lost 3 bases, and 4 bases had no gene match. Germline loops: CDR1 SGDLS, CDR2 YYNGEE. The variable domain in full, with the rest retrieved from reference TRBV9 and TRBJ1-2, is DSGVTQTPKHLITATGQRVTLRCSPRSGDLSVYWYQQSLDQGLQFLIQYYNGEERAKGNILERFSAQQFPDLHSELNLSSLELGDSALYFCASSAGQGWNYGYTFGSGTRLTVV.

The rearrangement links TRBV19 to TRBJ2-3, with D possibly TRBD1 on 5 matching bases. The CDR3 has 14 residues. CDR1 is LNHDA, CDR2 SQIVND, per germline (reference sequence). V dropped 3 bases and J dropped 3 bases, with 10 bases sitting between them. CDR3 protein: CASSMQGGTDTQYF. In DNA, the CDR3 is TGTGCCAGTAGTATGCAGGGTGGAACAGATACGCAGTATTTT. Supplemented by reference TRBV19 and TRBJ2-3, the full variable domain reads DGGITQSPKYLFRKEGQNVTLSCEQNLNHDAMYWYRQDPGQGLRLIYYSQIVNDFQKGDIAEGYSVSREKKESFPLTVTSAQKNPTAFYLCASSMQGGTDTQYFGPGTRLTVL.

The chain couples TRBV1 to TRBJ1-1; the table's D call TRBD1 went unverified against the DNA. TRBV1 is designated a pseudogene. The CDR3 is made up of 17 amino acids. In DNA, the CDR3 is TGCACCAGCAGCTCCCTTTACCTCGGGGACAGGGCCACTGAAGCTTTCTTT. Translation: CTSSSLYLGDRATEAFF.

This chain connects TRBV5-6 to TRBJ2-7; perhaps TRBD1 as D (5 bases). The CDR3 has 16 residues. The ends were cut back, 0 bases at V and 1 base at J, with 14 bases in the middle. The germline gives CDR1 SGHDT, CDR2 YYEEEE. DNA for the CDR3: TGTGCCAGCAGCTTGGCGCTCTGGGGCGAATCCTACGAGCAGTACTTC. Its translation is CASSLALWGESYEQYF.

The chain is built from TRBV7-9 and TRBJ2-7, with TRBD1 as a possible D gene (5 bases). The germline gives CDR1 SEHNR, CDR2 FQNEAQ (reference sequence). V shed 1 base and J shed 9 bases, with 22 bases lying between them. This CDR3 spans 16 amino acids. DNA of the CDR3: TGTGCCAGCAGCTTAGGGATGGGGCCGTCAACGGTCGGGCAGTACTTC. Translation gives CASSLGMGPSTVGQYF.

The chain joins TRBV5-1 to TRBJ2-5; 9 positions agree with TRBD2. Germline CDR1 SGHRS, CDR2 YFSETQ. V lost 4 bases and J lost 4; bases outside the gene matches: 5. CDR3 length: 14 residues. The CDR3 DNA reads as TGCGCCAGCAGCGCCACAGCGGGGGGAGAGACCCAGTACTTC. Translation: CASSATAGGETQYF.

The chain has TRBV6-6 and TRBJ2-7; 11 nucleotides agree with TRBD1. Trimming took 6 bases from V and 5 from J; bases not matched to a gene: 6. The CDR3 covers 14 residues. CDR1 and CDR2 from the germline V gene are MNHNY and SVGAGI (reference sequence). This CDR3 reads CASSHRDRGNEQYF. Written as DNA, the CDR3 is TGTGCCAGCAGCCACCGGGACAGGGGGAACGAGCAGTACTTC.

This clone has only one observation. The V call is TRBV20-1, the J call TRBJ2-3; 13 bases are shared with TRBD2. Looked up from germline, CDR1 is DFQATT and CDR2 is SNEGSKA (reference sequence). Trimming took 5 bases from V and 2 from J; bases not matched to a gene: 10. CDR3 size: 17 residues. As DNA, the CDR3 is TGCAGTGCTGGTGGTACTAGCGGGGGGGGAGACACAGATACGCAGTATTTT. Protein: CSAGGTSGGGDTDTQYF.

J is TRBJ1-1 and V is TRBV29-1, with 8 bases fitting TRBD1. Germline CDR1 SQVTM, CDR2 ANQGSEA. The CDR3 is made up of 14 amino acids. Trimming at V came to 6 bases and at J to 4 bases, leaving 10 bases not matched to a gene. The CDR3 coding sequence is TGCAGCGTAACCCAGACCGACAGGGGCACTGAAGCTTTCTTT. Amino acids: CSVTQTDRGTEAFF.

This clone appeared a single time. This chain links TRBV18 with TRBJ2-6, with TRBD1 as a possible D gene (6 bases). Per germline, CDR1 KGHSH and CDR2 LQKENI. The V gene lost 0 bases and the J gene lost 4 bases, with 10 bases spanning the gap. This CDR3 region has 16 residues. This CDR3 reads CASSPPDRSGANVLTF. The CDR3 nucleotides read TGTGCCAGCTCACCACCGGACAGATCGGGGGCCAACGTCCTGACTTTC.

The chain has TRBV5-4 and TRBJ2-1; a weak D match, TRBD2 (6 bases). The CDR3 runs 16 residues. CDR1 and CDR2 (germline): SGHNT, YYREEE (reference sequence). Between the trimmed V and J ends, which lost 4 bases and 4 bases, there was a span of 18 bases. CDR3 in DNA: TGTGCCAGCAGCCAGATGACTAGTCGGATTTACAATGAGCAGTTCTTC. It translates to CASSQMTSRIYNEQFF.

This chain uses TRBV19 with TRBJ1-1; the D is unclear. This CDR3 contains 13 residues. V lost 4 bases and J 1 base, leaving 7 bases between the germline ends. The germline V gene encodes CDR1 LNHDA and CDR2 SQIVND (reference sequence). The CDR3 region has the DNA TGTGCCAGTAGTAATCGGAGGAACACTGAAGCTTTCTTT. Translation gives CASSNRRNTEAFF.

Here the CDR3 DNA reads TGTGCCTGGAGCCTAGGGGGGGAGGATCAGCCCCAGCATTTT. Protein sequence: CAWSLGGEDQPQHF. The V gene is TRBV30, the J gene TRBJ1-5; weak D call: TRBD1 (6 bases). V dropped 3 bases and J dropped 5 bases, with 14 bases sitting between them. The CDR3 contains 14 residues. The germline V gene has CDR1 GTSNPN and CDR2 SVGIG (reference sequence).

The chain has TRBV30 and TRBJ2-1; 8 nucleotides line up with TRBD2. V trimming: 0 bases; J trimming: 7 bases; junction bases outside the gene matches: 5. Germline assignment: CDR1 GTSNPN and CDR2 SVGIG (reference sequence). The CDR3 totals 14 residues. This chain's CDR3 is CAWSVGGGMNEQFF. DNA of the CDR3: TGTGCCTGGAGTGTCGGCGGGGGGATGAATGAGCAGTTCTTC.

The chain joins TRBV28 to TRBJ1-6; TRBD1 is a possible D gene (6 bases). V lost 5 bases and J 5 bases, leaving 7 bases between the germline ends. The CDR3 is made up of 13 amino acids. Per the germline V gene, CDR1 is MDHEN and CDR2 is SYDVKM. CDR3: CASSQGNNSPLHF. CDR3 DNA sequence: TGTGCCAGCAGTCAGGGGAATAATTCACCCCTCCACTTT. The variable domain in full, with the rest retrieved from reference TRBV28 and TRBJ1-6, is DVKVTQSSRYLVKRTGEKVFLECVQDMDHENMFWYRQDPGLGLRLIYFSYDVKMKEKGDIPEGYSVSREKKERFSLILESASTNQTSMYLCASSQGNNSPLHFGNGTRLTVT.

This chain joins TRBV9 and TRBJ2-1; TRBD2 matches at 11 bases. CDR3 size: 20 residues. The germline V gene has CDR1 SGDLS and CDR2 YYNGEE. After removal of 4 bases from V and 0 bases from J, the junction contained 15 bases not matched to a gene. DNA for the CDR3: TGTGCCAGCAGCCCGGAACCGGGACTAGCGGAAAAAAGCTCCTACAATGAGCAGTTCTTC. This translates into CASSPEPGLAEKSSYNEQFF.

As DNA, the CDR3 is TGTGCCAGCAGTTTACCCGGGACAGGGATATACGAGCAGTACTTC. As protein: CASSLPGTGIYEQYF. The chain employs TRBV28 and TRBJ2-7, with 9 bases fitting TRBD1. V dropped 2 bases and J dropped 4; count of bases not matched to a gene: 6. The germline gives CDR1 MDHEN, CDR2 SYDVKM. The CDR3 loop spans 15 amino acids.

CDR3: CASRGTGADTEAFF. The CDR3 bases are TGTGCCAGCAGGGGGACAGGGGCAGACACTGAAGCTTTCTTT. The V and J genes are TRBV6-5 and TRBJ1-1; 10 bases line up with TRBD1. CDR3 length: 14 residues. V lost 6 bases to trimming and J lost 3 bases; unmatched junction nucleotides: 4. Germline V gives CDR1 MNHEY, CDR2 SVGAGI.

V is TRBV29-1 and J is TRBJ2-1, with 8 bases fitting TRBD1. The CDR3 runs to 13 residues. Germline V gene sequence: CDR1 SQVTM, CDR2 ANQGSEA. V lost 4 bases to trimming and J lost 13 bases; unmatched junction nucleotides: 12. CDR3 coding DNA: TGCAGCGTTGGCGGACAGGGTTTCTTCGCCCAGTTCTTC. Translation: CSVGGQGFFAQFF.

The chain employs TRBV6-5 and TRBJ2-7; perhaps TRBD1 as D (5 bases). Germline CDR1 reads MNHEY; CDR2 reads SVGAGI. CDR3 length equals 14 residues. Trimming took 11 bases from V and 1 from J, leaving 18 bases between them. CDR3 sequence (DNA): TGTGCCGCCCAAGCCAGGGAAAGGTCCTACGAGCAGTACTTC. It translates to CAAQARERSYEQYF.

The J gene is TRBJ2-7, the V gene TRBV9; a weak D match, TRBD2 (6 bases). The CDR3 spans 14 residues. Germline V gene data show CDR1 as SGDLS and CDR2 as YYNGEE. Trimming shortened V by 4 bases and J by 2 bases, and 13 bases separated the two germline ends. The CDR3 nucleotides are TGTGCCAGCAGCCCCCGGGACTCCGCCTACGAGCAGTACTTC. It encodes CASSPRDSAYEQYF.

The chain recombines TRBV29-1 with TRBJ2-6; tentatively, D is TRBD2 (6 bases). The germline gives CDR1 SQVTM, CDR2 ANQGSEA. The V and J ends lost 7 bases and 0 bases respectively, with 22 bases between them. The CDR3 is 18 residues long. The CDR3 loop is CSASGGWGASSGANVLTF. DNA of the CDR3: TGCAGCGCTTCCGGGGGTTGGGGCGCCTCCTCTGGGGCCAACGTCCTGACTTTC. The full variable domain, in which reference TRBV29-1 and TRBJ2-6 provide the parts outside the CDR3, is SAVISQKPSRDICQRGTSLTIQCQVDSQVTMMFWYRQQPGQSLTLIATANQGSEATYESGFVIDKFPISRPNLTFSTLTVSNMSPEDSSIYLCSASGGWGASSGANVLTFGAGSRLTVL.

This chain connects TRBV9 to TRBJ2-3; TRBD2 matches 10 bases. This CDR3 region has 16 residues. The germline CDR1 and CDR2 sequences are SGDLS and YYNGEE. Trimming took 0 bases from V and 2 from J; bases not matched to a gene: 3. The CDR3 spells CASSVERGGSTDTQYF. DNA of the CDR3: TGTGCCAGCAGCGTAGAGCGGGGGGGCTCCACAGATACGCAGTATTTT.